This T cell receptor (beta chain) was observed in a study of cytomegalovirus exposure and HLA in healthy donors. Overall study results and limits: Reportedly, cytomegalovirus status was diagnosed with high sensitivity and specificity. In vitro confirmation showed a few CMV-associated chains to be CMV antigen specific. HLA alleles were associated with 18,000 or so TCR beta sequences in a later analysis at 0.05 false discovery rate.

Primers included in the PCR were 60 Vbeta and 13 Jbeta primers. Generated by immunoSEQ multiplex PCR, the TCRdb table keeps only in-frame clones and is missing some. Among about 160,000 clones listed, approximately 80% were seen once. CDR1 and CDR2 (germline): SGHRS, YFSETQ. V dropped 2 bases and J dropped 7; count of bases not matched to a gene: 2. This CDR3 region has 12 residues. About this clone itself: Its antigen is not known.

This sequence was found in a woman in her forties or fifties in good health and CMV-seronegative. Material for sequencing was PBMCs. This sequence joins TRBV5-1 and TRBJ1-2, with 7 bases fitting TRBD1. CDR3 in DNA: TGCGCCAGCAGCTTTGACAGGGCTGGCTACACCTTC. Translating gives CASSFDRAGYTF.